The 2 T cell receptor beta chains listed next were all sequenced from one sample in a study of blood T cell repertoires in COVID-19. Sequenced by immunoSEQ multiplex PCR; TCRdb stores in-frame clones only, minus some. The sample carries 30,000 to 40,000 clones, about 85% recorded once. Sequencing was done on a sample of peripheral blood. The origin of the receptors is a woman aged 60-75 years with active COVID-19.

The gene calls are TRBV6-5 and TRBJ1-3, with D maybe TRBD1 (6 bases). The ends were cut back, 2 bases at V and 2 bases at J, with 13 bases in the middle. Looked up from germline, CDR1 is MNHEY and CDR2 is SVGAGI. The CDR3 has 16 amino acids. Here the CDR3 DNA reads TGTGCCAGCAGTTACACCGGACAGACCACTGGAAACACCATATATTTT. Its translation: CASSYTGQTTGNTIYF.

The chain combines TRBV9 with TRBJ2-3, with D possibly matching TRBD1 (6 bases). Trimming stripped 0 bases from V and 8 bases from J, with 28 bases between. Looked up from germline, CDR1 is SGDLS and CDR2 is YYNGEE. The CDR3 runs 19 residues. The CDR3 reads CASSVAAVSGRGDLGTQYF. The CDR3 DNA follows: TGTGCCAGCAGCGTAGCAGCCGTGTCGGGCAGGGGCGATTTGGGTACGCAGTATTTT.